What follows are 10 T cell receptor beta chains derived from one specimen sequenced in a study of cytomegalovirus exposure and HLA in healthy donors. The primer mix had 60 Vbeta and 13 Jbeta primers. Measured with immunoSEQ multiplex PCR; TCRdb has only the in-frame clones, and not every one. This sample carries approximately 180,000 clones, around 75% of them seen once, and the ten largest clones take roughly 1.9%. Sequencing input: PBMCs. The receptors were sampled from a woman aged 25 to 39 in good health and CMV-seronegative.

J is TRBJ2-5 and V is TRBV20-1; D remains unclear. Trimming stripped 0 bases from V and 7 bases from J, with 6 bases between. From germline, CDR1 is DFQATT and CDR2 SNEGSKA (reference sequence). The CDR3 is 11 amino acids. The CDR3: CSARDSGTQYF. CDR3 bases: TGCAGTGCTAGAGATTCCGGGACCCAGTACTTC.

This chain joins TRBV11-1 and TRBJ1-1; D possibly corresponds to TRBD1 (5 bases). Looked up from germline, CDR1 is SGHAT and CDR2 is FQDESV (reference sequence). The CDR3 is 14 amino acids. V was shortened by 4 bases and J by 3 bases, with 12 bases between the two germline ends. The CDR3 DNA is TGTGCCAGCAGCTGGGACTCCCCGGACACTGAAGCTTTCTTT. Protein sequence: CASSWDSPDTEAFF.

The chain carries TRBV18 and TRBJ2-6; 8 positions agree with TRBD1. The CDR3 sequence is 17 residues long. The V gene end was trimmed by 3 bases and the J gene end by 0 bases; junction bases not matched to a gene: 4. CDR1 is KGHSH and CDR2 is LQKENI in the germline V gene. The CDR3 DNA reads TGTGCCAGCTCACCGGGACAGGCAAGCTCTGGGGCCAACGTCCTGACTTTC. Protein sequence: CASSPGQASSGANVLTF.

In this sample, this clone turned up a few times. The DNA for the CDR3 is TGTGCCAGCAGCCCGTCGCTCAGCGGGAGGACCTACGAGCAGTACTTC. Its protein is CASSPSLSGRTYEQYF. The chain links TRBV7-2 to TRBJ2-7; 9 bases map to TRBD2. Germline lookup yields CDR1 SGHTA and CDR2 FQGNSA. V lost 5 bases to trimming and J lost 2 bases; unmatched junction nucleotides: 10. The CDR3 consists of 16 residues. Complete variable domain (other parts from reference TRBV7-2 and TRBJ2-7): GAGVSQSPSNKVTEKGKDVELRCDPISGHTALYWYRQSLGQGLEFLIYFQGNSAPDKSGLPSDRFSAERTGGSVSTLTIQRTQQEDSAVYLCASSPSLSGRTYEQYFGPGTRLTVT.

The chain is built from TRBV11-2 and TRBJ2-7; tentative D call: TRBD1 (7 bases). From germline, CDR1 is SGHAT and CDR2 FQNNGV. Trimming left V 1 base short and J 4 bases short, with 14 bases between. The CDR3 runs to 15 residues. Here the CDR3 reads CASSLGQGGVYEQYF. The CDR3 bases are TGTGCCAGCAGCTTAGGACAGGGCGGGGTATACGAGCAGTACTTC.

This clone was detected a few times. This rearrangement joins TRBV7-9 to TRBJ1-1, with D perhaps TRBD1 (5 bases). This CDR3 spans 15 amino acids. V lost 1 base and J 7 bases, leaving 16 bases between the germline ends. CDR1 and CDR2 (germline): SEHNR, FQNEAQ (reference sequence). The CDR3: CASSLEKTGGREAFF. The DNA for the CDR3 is TGTGCCAGCAGCTTAGAGAAAACAGGTGGTCGTGAAGCTTTCTTT.

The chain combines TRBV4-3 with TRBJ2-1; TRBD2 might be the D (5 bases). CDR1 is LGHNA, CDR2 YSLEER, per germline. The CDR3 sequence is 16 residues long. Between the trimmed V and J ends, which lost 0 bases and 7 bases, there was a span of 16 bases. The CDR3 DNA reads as TGCGCCAGCAGCCAAGACTTTAGCTTTACTAGTAATGAGCAGTTCTTC. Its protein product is CASSQDFSFTSNEQFF.

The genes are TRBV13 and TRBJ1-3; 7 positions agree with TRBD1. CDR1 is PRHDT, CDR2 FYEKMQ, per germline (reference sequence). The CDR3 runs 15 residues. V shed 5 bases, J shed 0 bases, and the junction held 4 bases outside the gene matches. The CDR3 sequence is CASSSRGSSGNTIYF. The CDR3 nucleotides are TGTGCCAGCAGCAGCAGGGGGAGCTCTGGAAACACCATATATTTT.

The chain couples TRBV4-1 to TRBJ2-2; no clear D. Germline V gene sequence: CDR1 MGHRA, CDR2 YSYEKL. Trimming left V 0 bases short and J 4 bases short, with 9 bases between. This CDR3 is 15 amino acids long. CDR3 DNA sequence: TGCGCCAGCAGCCAAGATAGGCAGGTCACCGGGGAGCTGTTTTTT. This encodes CASSQDRQVTGELFF.

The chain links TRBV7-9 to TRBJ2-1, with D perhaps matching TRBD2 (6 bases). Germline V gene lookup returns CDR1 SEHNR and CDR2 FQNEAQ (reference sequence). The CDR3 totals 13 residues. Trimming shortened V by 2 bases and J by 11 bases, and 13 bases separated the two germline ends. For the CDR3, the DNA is TGTGCCAGCAGCTTATTAGGCGGGATAAAGCAGTTCTTC. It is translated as CASSLLGGIKQFF.